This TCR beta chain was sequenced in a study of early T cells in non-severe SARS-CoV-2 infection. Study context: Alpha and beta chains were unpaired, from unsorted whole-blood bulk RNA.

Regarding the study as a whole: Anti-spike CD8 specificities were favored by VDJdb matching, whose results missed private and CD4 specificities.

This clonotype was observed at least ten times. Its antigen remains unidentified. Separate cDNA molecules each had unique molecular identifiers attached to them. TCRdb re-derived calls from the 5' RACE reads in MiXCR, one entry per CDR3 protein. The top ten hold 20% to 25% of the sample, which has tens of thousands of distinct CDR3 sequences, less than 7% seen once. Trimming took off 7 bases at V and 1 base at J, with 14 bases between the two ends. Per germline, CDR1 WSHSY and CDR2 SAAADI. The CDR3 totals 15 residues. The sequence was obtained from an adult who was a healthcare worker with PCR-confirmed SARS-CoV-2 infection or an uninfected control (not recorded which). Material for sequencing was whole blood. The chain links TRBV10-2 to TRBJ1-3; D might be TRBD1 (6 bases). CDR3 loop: CASTNLGGSGNTIYF. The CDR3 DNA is TGCGCCAGCACGAATTTAGGGGGATCTGGAAACACCATATATTTT.